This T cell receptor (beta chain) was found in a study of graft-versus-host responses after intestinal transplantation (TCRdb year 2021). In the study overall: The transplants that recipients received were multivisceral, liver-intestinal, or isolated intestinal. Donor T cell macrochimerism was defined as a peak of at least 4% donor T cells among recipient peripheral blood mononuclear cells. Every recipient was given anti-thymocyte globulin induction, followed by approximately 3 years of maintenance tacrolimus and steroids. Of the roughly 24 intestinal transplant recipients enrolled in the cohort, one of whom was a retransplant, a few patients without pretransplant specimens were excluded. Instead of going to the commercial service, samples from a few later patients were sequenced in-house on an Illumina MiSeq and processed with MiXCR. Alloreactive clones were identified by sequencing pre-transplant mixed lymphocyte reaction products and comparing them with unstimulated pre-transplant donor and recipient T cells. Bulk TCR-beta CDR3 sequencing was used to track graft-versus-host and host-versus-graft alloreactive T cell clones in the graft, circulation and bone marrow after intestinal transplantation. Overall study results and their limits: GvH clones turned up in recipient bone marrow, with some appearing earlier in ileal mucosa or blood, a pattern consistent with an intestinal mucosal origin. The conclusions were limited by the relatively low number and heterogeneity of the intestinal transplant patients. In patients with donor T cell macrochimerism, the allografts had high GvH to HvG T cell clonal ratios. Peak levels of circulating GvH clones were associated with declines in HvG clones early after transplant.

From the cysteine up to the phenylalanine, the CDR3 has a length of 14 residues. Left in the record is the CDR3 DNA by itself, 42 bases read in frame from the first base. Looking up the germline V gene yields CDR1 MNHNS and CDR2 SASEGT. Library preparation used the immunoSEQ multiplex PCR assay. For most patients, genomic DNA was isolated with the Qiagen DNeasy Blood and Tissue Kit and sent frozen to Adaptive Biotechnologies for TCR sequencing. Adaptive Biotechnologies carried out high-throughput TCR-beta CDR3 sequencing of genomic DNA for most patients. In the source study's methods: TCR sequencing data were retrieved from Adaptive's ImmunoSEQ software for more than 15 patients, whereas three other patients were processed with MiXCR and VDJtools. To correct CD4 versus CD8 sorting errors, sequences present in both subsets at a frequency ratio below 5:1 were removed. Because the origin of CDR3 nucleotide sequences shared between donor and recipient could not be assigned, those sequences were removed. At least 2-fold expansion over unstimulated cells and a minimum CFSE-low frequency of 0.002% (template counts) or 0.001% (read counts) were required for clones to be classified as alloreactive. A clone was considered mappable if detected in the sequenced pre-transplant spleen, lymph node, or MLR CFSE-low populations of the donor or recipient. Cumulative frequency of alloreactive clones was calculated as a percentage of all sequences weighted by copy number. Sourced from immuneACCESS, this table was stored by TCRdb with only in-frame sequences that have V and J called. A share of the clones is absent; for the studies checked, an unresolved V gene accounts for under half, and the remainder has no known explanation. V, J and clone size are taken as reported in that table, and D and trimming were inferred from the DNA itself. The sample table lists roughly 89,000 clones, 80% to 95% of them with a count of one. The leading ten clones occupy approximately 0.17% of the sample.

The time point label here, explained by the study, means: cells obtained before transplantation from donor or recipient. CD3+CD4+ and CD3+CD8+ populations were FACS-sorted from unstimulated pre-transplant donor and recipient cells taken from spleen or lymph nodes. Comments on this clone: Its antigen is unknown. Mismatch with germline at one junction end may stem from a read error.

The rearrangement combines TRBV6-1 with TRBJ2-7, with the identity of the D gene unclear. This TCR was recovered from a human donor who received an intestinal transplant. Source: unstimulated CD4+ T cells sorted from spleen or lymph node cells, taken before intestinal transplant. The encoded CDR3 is CACSEVDGSYEQYF. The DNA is TGTGCCTGCAGTGAAGTTGACGGGTCCTACGAGCAGTACTTC.